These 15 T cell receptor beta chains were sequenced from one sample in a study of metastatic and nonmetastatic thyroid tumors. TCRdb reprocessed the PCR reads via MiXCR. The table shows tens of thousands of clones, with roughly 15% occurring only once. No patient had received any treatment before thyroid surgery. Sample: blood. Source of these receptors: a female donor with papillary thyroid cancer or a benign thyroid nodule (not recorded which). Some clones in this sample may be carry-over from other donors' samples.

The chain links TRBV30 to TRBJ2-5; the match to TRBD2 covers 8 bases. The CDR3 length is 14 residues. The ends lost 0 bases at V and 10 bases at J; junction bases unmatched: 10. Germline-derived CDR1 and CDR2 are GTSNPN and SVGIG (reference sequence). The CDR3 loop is CAWSVQAGVMNQYF. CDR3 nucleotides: TGTGCCTGGAGTGTACAAGCGGGAGTGATGAACCAGTACTTC.

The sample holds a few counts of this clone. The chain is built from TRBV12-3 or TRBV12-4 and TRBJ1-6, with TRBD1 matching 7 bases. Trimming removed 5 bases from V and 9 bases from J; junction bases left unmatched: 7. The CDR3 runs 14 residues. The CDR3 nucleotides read TGTGCCAGCAGTGACAGGGTAGGGGTTTCACCCCTCCACTTT. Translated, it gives CASSDRVGVSPLHF.

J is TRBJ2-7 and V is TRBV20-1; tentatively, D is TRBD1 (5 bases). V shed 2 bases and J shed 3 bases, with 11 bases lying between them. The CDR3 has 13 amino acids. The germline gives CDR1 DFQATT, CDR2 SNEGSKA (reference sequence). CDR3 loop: CSARPGSIYEQYF. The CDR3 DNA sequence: TGCAGTGCTAGACCAGGGTCAATCTACGAGCAGTACTTC.

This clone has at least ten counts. The CDR3 DNA is TGTGCCAGCAGTGGCTGGGACAGGGTTCAAGAGACCCAGTACTTC. Encoded protein: CASSGWDRVQETQYF. The V call is TRBV6-1, the J call TRBJ2-5, with 9 bases lining up with TRBD1. The CDR3 covers 15 residues. Germline lookup yields CDR1 MNHNS and CDR2 SASEGT. After removal of 4 bases from V and 2 bases from J, the junction contained 5 bases not matched to a gene.

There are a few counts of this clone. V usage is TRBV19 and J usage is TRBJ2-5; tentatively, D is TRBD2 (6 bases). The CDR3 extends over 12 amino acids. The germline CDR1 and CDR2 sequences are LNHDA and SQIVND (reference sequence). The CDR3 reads CATGVGQETQYF. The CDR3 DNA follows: TGTGCAACGGGAGTGGGTCAAGAGACCCAGTACTTC.

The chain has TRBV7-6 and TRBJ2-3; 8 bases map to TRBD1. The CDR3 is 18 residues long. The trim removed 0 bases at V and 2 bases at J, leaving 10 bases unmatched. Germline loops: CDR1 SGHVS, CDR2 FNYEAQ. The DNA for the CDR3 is TGTGCCAGCAGCTTAGCCCCCTGGACAGGGACCCTCACAGATACGCAGTATTTT. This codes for CASSLAPWTGTLTDTQYF.

The CDR3 DNA sequence: TGTGCCAGCAGCCAAGTAATGGGGGGTAGAAAACTGTTTTTT. Translation: CASSQVMGGRKLFF. This chain uses TRBV3-1 with TRBJ1-4; tentative D call: TRBD1 (5 bases). This CDR3 is 14 amino acids long. Trimming left V 1 base short and J 10 bases short, with 13 bases between. The germline V gene has CDR1 LGHDT and CDR2 YNNKEL (reference sequence).

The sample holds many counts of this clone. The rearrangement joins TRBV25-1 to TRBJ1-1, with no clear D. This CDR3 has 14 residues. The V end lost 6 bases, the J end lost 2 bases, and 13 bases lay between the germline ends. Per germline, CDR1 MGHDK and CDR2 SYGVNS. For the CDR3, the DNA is TGTGCCAGCAGCTCGACACGAGGTAACACTGAAGCTTTCTTT. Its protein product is CASSSTRGNTEAFF.

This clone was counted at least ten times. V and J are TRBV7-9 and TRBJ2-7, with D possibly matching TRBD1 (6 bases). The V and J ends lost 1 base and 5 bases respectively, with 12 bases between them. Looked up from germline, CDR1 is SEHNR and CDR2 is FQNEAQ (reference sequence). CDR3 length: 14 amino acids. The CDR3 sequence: CASSLGVQGDEQYF. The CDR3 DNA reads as TGTGCCAGCAGCTTAGGGGTACAGGGAGACGAGCAGTACTTC.

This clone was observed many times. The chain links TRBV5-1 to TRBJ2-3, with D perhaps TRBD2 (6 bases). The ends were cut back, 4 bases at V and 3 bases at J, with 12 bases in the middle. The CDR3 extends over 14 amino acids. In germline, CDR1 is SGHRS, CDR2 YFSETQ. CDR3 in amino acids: CASSVREPTDTQYF. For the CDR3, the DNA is TGCGCCAGCAGCGTCCGGGAGCCAACAGATACGCAGTATTTT.

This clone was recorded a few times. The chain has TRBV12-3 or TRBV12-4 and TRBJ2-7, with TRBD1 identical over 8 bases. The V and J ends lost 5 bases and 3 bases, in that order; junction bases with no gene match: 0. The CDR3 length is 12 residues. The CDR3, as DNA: TGTGCCAGCAGTGACAGGGGCTACGAGCAGTACTTC. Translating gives CASSDRGYEQYF.

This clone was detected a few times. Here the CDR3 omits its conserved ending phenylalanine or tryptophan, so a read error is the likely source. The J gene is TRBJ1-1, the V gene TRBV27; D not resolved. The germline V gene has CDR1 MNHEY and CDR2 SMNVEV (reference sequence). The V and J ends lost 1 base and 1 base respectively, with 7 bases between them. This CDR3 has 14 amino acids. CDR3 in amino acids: CASSLYYRNTEAFL. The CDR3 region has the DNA TGTGCCAGCAGTTTATACTACAGGAACACTGAAGCTTTCTTA.

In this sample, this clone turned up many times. CDR3 residues: CASSGTGGYNEQFF. In nucleotides, the CDR3 is TGCGCCAGCTCCGGGACAGGGGGGTACAATGAGCAGTTCTTC. V is TRBV4-1 and J is TRBJ2-1; 11 bases fit TRBD1. CDR1 and CDR2 from the germline V gene are MGHRA and YSYEKL. Trimming at V came to 8 bases and at J to 4 bases, leaving 4 bases not matched to a gene. The CDR3 has 14 residues.

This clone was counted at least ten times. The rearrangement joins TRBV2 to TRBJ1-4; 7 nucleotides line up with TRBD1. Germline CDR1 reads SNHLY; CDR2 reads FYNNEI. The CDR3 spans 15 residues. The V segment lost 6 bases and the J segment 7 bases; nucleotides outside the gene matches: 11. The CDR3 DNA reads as TGTGCCAGCAGCGATGACAGGGTATTTGGTGAAAAACTGTTTTTT. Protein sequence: CASSDDRVFGEKLFF.

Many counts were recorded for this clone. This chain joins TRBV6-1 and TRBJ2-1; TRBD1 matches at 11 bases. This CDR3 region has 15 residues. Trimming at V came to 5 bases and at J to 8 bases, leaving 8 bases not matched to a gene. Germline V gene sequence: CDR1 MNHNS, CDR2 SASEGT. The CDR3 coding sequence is TGTGCCAGCAGTTCCAGGACAGGGGGCCATTATGAGCAGTTCTTC. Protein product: CASSSRTGGHYEQFF.